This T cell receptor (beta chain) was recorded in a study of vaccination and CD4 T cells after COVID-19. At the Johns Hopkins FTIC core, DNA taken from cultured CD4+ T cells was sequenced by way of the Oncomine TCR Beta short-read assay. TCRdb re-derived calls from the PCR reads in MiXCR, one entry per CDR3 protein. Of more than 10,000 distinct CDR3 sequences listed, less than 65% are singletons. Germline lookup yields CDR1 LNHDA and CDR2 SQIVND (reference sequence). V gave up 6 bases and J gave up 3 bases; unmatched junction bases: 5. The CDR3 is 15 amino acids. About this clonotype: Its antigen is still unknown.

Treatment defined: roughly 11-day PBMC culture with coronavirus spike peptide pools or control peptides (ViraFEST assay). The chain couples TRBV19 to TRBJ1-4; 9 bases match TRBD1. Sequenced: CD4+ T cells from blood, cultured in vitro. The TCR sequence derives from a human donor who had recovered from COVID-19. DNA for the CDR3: TGTGCCAGTAGCAACCGGGACAGGGCTAATGAAAAACTGTTTTTT. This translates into CASSNRDRANEKLFF.